The 31 T cell receptor beta chains reported below all come from one sample, sequenced in a study of OX40 agonist ivuxolimab in advanced cancers. This table comes from immunoSEQ multiplex PCR, and its TCRdb copy is limited to in-frame clones, with some not included. The sample holds about 81,000 clones, 88% seen once. Sequencing was performed on CD4+ or CD8+ T cells sorted from blood, taken in a trial of the OX40 agonist ivuxolimab. These receptors all stem from an adult with an advanced solid tumor such as melanoma, head and neck, liver or kidney cancer.

This clone was counted a few times. A read error is likely, as this CDR3 ends without the conserved phenylalanine or tryptophan. The chain couples TRBV28 to TRBJ1-6; the D gene is possibly TRBD1 (6 bases). This CDR3 is built from 16 residues. V dropped 3 bases and J dropped 8 bases, with 17 bases sitting between them. Germline assignment: CDR1 MDHEN and CDR2 SYDVKM. The CDR3 DNA is TGTGCCAGCAGTTTTTATCTTTCAGGGGTTCATTCACCCCTCCACCTT. The encoded protein is CASSFYLSGVHSPLHL.

The chain carries TRBV6-5 and TRBJ2-7, with TRBD1 matching 8 bases. The length of the CDR3 is 12 residues. Germline V gives CDR1 MNHEY, CDR2 SVGAGI. The V gene end was trimmed by 6 bases and the J gene end by 11 bases; junction bases not matched to a gene: 9. CDR3 loop: CASRSGQGNEYF. Here the CDR3 DNA reads TGTGCCAGCAGATCTGGACAGGGTAATGAGTACTTC.

This clone was observed a single time. This chain connects TRBV5-6 to TRBJ1-1; D is undetermined. Trimming took off 0 bases at V and 5 bases at J, with 11 bases between the two ends. The germline V gene has CDR1 SGHDT and CDR2 YYEEEE. The CDR3 consists of 14 residues. The CDR3 loop reads CASSLASGLTEAFF. CDR3 coding DNA: TGTGCCAGCAGCTTGGCCAGCGGGTTAACTGAAGCTTTCTTT. Full variable domain (rest looked up from reference TRBV5-6 and TRBJ1-1): DAGVTQSPTHLIKTRGQQVTLRCSPKSGHDTVSWYQQALGQGPQFIFQYYEEEERQRGNFPDRFSGHQFPNYSSELNVNALLLGDSALYLCASSLASGLTEAFFGQGTRLTVV.

The chain is built from TRBV5-1 and TRBJ2-1; D is perhaps TRBD1 (6 bases). With 7 bases removed from V and 7 bases from J, the gap between germline ends came to 15 bases. Germline CDR1 is SGHRS and CDR2 is YFSETQ. This CDR3 region has 13 residues. The DNA for the CDR3 is TGCGCCAGCGGGGGCCACCAGGCGAATGAGCAGTTCTTC. As protein: CASGGHQANEQFF.

The chain has TRBV6-5 and TRBJ1-6; no reliable D call. CDR1 is MNHEY and CDR2 is SVGAGI in the germline V gene. The CDR3 sequence is 14 residues long. The CDR3 loop is CATRREAINSPLHF. The CDR3 DNA reads as TGTGCTACGCGGAGGGAGGCAATTAATTCACCCCTCCACTTT.

This clone was detected only once. The J gene is TRBJ1-5, the V gene TRBV6-5, with TRBD1 as a possible D gene (6 bases). V shed 6 bases and J shed 1 base, with 13 bases lying between them. This CDR3 is built from 15 residues. Germline V gene sequence: CDR1 MNHEY, CDR2 SVGAGI. CDR3 residues: CASRLQGASNQPQHF. CDR3 nucleotides: TGTGCCAGCAGGTTACAGGGTGCGAGCAATCAGCCCCAGCATTTT.

CDR3 sequence (DNA): TGTGCCAGCAGTAAGACGGGAAACTATGGCTACACCTTC. Amino acid sequence: CASSKTGNYGYTF. The gene calls are TRBV7-9 and TRBJ1-2; no firm D call. V lost 6 bases, J lost 2 bases, and 10 bases lay in between. The germline CDR1 and CDR2 sequences are SEHNR and FQNEAQ (reference sequence). The CDR3 consists of 13 residues.

This rearrangement joins TRBV11-3 to TRBJ1-2, with D hard to call. This CDR3 is 11 amino acids long. Trimming removed 8 bases at V and 4 bases at J, with 8 bases between. From germline, CDR1 is SGHNT and CDR2 YENEEA. The CDR3 is CASGSPYGYTF. CDR3 DNA sequence: TGTGCCAGCGGGAGTCCCTATGGCTACACCTTC.

This chain joins TRBV6-5 and TRBJ2-7; 11 bases line up with TRBD1. CDR3 length equals 16 residues. V was clipped by 0 bases and J by 1 base; unmatched bases: 2. Germline V gene data show CDR1 as MNHEY and CDR2 as SVGAGI. CDR3 sequence: CASSYSRDRGSYEQYF. The CDR3 DNA sequence: TGTGCCAGCAGTTACTCCCGGGACAGGGGGTCCTACGAGCAGTACTTC.

V usage is TRBV25-1 and J usage is TRBJ1-2; no clear D. The germline gives CDR1 MGHDK, CDR2 SYGVNS. V was cut by 5 bases and J by 8 bases, with 18 bases left in between. CDR3 length equals 14 residues. Written as DNA, the CDR3 is TGTGCCAGCAGTCCCAGTGGGTTATCATGGGGCTACACCTTC. It codes for CASSPSGLSWGYTF.

V is TRBV2 and J is TRBJ2-4; possibly TRBD2 for D (5 bases). The CDR3 loop spans 15 amino acids. V shed 3 bases and J shed 5 bases, with 14 bases lying between them. The germline V gene encodes CDR1 SNHLY and CDR2 FYNNEI. CDR3 sequence reads: CASSEPRGSQNIQYF. The CDR3 DNA sequence: TGTGCCAGCAGTGAGCCCCGGGGAAGCCAAAACATTCAGTACTTC.

The DNA of the CDR3 is TGTGCCAGTAGTATCAGCCGCCGTGGGCAACTGTTTTTT. Its translation: CASSISRRGQLFF. This chain uses TRBV19 with TRBJ1-4; unclear D gene. CDR3 length: 13 residues. The germline V gene encodes CDR1 LNHDA and CDR2 SQIVND (reference sequence). V gave up 3 bases and J gave up 12 bases, with 14 bases separating them.

This chain joins TRBV7-2 and TRBJ2-1; D may be TRBD2 (7 bases). The CDR3 length is 16 residues. Trimming removed 5 bases at V and 6 bases at J, with 20 bases between. Germline lookup yields CDR1 SGHTA and CDR2 FQGNSA. DNA for the CDR3: TGTGCCAGCAGCCCCCGGCGAGGGGGGGATCGCAATGAGCAGTTCTTC. Amino acids: CASSPRRGGDRNEQFF.

This rearrangement joins TRBV10-3 to TRBJ1-2, with TRBD1 identical over 7 bases. The germline gives CDR1 ENHRY, CDR2 SYGVKD. J gave up 7 bases and V 5 bases, and 16 bases lay outside the gene matches. This CDR3 region has 16 residues. CDR3: CAISPLLTGTGSGYTF. DNA of the CDR3: TGTGCCATCAGTCCCCTATTGACAGGGACGGGAAGTGGCTACACCTTC.

CDR3 loop: CASSLTQGQDHEQYF. CDR3 DNA sequence: TGTGCCAGCAGCTTGACCCAGGGACAGGATCACGAGCAGTACTTC. V and J are TRBV7-9 and TRBJ2-7; 8 nucleotides line up with TRBD1. This CDR3 has 15 residues. The germline CDR1 and CDR2 sequences are SEHNR and FQNEAQ (reference sequence). V shed 3 bases, J shed 5 bases, and the junction held 9 bases outside the gene matches.

V and J are TRBV18 and TRBJ2-5; 8 nucleotides line up with TRBD1. In germline, CDR1 is KGHSH, CDR2 LQKENI. The ends lost 3 bases at V and 0 bases at J; junction bases unmatched: 6. The CDR3 totals 16 residues. DNA of the CDR3: TGTGCCAGCTCACCGAAAGACAGGGGTAACCAAGAGACCCAGTACTTC. Encoded protein: CASSPKDRGNQETQYF.

The rearrangement uses TRBV5-1 and TRBJ2-5, with 9 nucleotides matching TRBD2. The CDR3 loop spans 15 amino acids. Germline assignment: CDR1 SGHRS and CDR2 YFSETQ. V shed 0 bases and J 5 bases; nucleotides not matched to a gene: 5. In DNA, the CDR3 is TGCGCCAGCAGCTTGGATGCGGGGGGGATGGAGACCCAGTACTTC. Its protein is CASSLDAGGMETQYF.

This clone has just one count. This sample also contains other DNA sequences that code for the same CDR3. The gene calls are TRBV7-2 and TRBJ1-2; possibly TRBD1 for D (5 bases). V was shortened by 5 bases and J by 5 bases, with 9 bases between the two germline ends. This CDR3 has 12 residues. In germline, CDR1 is SGHTA, CDR2 FQGNSA. CDR3 DNA sequence: TGTGCCAGCAGCCTCCAGGGTTATGGCTACACCTTC. Encoded protein: CASSLQGYGYTF.

The rearrangement joins TRBV4-2 to TRBJ2-3; the D gene could be TRBD1 or TRBD2 (5 bases each). The germline V gene has CDR1 LGHNA and CDR2 YNFKEQ. V was cut by 1 base and J by 1 base, with 15 bases left in between. CDR3 size: 17 residues. The CDR3 coding sequence is TGTGCCAGCAGCCAAGGGCCTTGGGGGAAGGGCACAGATACGCAGTATTTT. Translation gives CASSQGPWGKGTDTQYF.

The rearrangement uses TRBV7-3 and TRBJ2-2; maybe TRBD1 (6 bases). Germline V lookup: CDR1 SGHTA, CDR2 FQGTGA. Trimming stripped 2 bases from V and 0 bases from J, with 10 bases between. The CDR3 length is 16 residues. DNA for the CDR3: TGTGCCAGCAGCTTATCAGGGGCCGCGAACACCGGGGAGCTGTTTTTT. Amino acids: CASSLSGAANTGELFF.

This clone appeared once. The chain uses TRBV5-4 and TRBJ1-6, with D perhaps matching TRBD1 (5 bases). Germline loops: CDR1 SGHNT, CDR2 YYREEE (reference sequence). This CDR3 comprises 16 residues. Trimming cost V 4 bases and J 9 bases, with 20 bases left between them. CDR3 coding DNA: TGTGCCAGCAGCCCCTCGGGCGGACAACTGCGTTCACCCCTCCACTTT. Protein sequence: CASSPSGGQLRSPLHF.

The genes are TRBV5-6 and TRBJ2-7, with 8 bases fitting TRBD1. The germline V gene has CDR1 SGHDT and CDR2 YYEEEE. CDR3 size: 14 residues. With V trimmed by 3 bases and J by 6 bases, 8 bases remained unmatched. The CDR3 nucleotides are TGTGCCAGCAGCTGGGGACAGGCCGGGGCCGAGCAGTACTTC. It translates to CASSWGQAGAEQYF.

This clone was seen a handful of times. The V call is TRBV29-1, the J call TRBJ1-2; D is possibly TRBD1 (5 bases). CDR1 is SQVTM, CDR2 ANQGSEA, per germline. The CDR3 is 13 residues long. V lost 6 bases to trimming and J lost 4 bases, with 15 bases between them. The CDR3 sequence: CSVWDGYIYGYTF. Written as DNA, the CDR3 is TGCAGCGTCTGGGACGGCTACATCTATGGCTACACCTTC.

The CDR3 sequence is CASSFVWTGRAFF. For the CDR3, the DNA is TGTGCCAGCAGCTTTGTATGGACAGGAAGAGCTTTCTTT. The V and J genes are TRBV7-2 and TRBJ1-1, with 7 positions matching TRBD1. The CDR3 is made up of 13 amino acids. With 3 bases clipped from V and 10 bases from J, the junction kept 8 bases outside the gene matches. Germline V gives CDR1 SGHTA, CDR2 FQGNSA.

V gene TRBV9 combines with J gene TRBJ2-7; TRBD1 might be the D (5 bases). CDR3 length: 14 amino acids. Germline CDR1 is SGDLS and CDR2 is YYNGEE. Trimming removed 4 bases at V and 0 bases at J, with 11 bases between. CDR3 region: CASSPDTHSYEQYF. CDR3 nucleotide sequence: TGTGCCAGCAGCCCGGACACCCACTCCTACGAGCAGTACTTC.

The chain links TRBV10-3 to TRBJ2-5, with D possibly being TRBD1 (5 bases). Germline CDR1 is ENHRY and CDR2 is SYGVKD. The CDR3 sequence is 16 residues long. Trimming took off 3 bases at V and 1 base at J, with 15 bases between the two ends. CDR3 protein: CAISEGAGATQETQYF. The CDR3 coding sequence is TGTGCCATCAGTGAAGGGGCAGGAGCAACCCAAGAGACCCAGTACTTC.

The rearrangement links TRBV7-9 to TRBJ2-7, with D perhaps matching TRBD1 or TRBD2 (5 bases each). CDR1 SEHNR and CDR2 FQNEAQ come from the germline V gene (reference sequence). The CDR3 is 16 amino acids. The V end lost 6 bases, the J end lost 0 bases, and 18 bases lay between the germline ends. The CDR3, as DNA: TGTGCCAGCAGTCGGGCCGGGGCTCAAAGCTCCTACGAGCAGTACTTC. Translated, it gives CASSRAGAQSSYEQYF.

In nucleotides, the CDR3 is TGTGCCAGCCCTAACAGGGAGAACACTGAAGCTTTCTTT. This codes for CASPNRENTEAFF. V usage is TRBV6-1 and J usage is TRBJ1-1, with a weak D call TRBD1 (6 bases). V shed 8 bases and J shed 1 base, with 11 bases lying between them. Germline V gene sequence: CDR1 MNHNS, CDR2 SASEGT. The CDR3 length is 13 residues.

V is TRBV29-1 and J is TRBJ2-7, with D perhaps matching TRBD1 (6 bases). Trimming removed 4 bases from V and 2 bases from J, with 9 bases in between. The CDR3 runs 12 residues. Germline lookup yields CDR1 SQVTM and CDR2 ANQGSEA. Here the CDR3 DNA reads TGCAGCGTTGGGACAGCCACCTACGAGCAGTACTTC. Its translation: CSVGTATYEQYF.

This clone was seen once. The V gene is TRBV11-1, the J gene TRBJ2-7; 7 bases agree with TRBD2. The V gene end was trimmed by 7 bases and the J gene end by 0 bases; junction bases not matched to a gene: 6. In germline, CDR1 is SGHAT, CDR2 FQDESV (reference sequence). The CDR3 consists of 14 residues. The CDR3 DNA reads TGTGCCAGCAACTTCGGCGGGAGCTCCTACGAGCAGTACTTC. This codes for CASNFGGSSYEQYF.

The rearrangement joins TRBV7-8 to TRBJ1-1; tentative D call: TRBD1 (5 bases). The CDR3 sequence is 14 residues long. V lost 5 bases, J lost 5 bases, and 15 bases lay in between. The germline V gene encodes CDR1 SGHVS and CDR2 FQNEAQ. CDR3 protein: CASSRRDLGTEAFF. The CDR3 coding sequence is TGTGCCAGCAGCCGGCGGGACCTGGGAACTGAAGCTTTCTTT.